This note documents a single T cell receptor beta chain sequence. A read error may account for a junction end that differs from germline. Germline CDR1 and CDR2: LNHDA and SQIVND (reference sequence). This CDR3 has 14 amino acids. These data belong to a study of blood T cell repertoires in COVID-19. Study context: From the United States, Italy and Spain came samples of acute and convalescent COVID-19.

The data were produced by immunoSEQ multiplex PCR, yet TCRdb's version contains in-frame clones alone and is incomplete. The sample lists a few hundred thousand clones, roughly 85% occurring once. Sequencing input: peripheral blood. The chain is built from TRBV19 and TRBJ2-2, with a tentative D call TRBD1 (7 bases). This TCR came from a man aged 25-40 years who had recovered from COVID-19. In DNA, the CDR3 is TGTGCCAGTAGTATAGACAAGAATGACAGGGAGGTGTTTTTT. It translates to CASSIDKNDREVFF.